The source of this T cell receptor beta chain is a study of blood T cell repertoires in COVID-19. Sequencing was performed with immunoSEQ multiplex PCR; in TCRdb, only in-frame clones are kept and a portion is missing. This table holds roughly 70,000 clones, around 90% found once. The clonotype originates from a woman aged 80 or over with active COVID-19. Sequencing was performed on peripheral blood.

For the CDR3, the DNA is TGTGCCAGCAGTGAAACAGGGGATCAGCCCCAGCATTTT. The encoded protein is CASSETGDQPQHF. The chain uses TRBV2 and TRBJ1-5, with TRBD1 matching over 7 bases. Germline V gene data show CDR1 as SNHLY and CDR2 as FYNNEI. The CDR3 extends over 13 amino acids. With 2 bases clipped from V and 5 bases from J, the junction kept 0 bases outside the gene matches.